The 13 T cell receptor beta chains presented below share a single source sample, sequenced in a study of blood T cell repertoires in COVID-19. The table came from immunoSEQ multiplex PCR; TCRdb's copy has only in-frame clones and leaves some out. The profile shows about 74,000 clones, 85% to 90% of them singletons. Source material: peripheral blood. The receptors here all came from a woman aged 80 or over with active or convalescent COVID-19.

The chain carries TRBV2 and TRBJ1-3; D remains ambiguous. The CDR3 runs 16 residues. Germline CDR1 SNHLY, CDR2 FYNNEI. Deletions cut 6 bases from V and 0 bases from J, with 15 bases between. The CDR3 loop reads CASSTLKPGSGNTIYF. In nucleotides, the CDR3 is TGTGCCAGCAGCACCCTTAAACCGGGCTCTGGAAACACCATATATTTT.

The CDR3 region has the DNA TGTGCCAGCAGCTTAGCGGGGATAGCGGGAGGGCCTGAGCAGTTCTTC. It codes for CASSLAGIAGGPEQFF. V is TRBV7-2 and J is TRBJ2-1; 11 bases line up with TRBD2. The CDR3 is 16 residues long. Germline CDR1 and CDR2: SGHTA and FQGNSA. V lost 0 bases to trimming and J lost 9 bases; unmatched junction nucleotides: 7.

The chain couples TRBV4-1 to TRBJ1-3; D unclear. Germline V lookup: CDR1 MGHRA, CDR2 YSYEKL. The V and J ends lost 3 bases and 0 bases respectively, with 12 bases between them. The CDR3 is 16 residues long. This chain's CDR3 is CASSHLAGHSGNTIYF. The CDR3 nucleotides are TGCGCCAGCAGCCACCTGGCAGGTCACTCTGGAAACACCATATATTTT.

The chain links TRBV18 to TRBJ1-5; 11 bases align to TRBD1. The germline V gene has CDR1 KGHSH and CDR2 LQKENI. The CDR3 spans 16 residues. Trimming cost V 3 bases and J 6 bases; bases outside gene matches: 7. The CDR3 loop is CASSPNGQGARQPQHF. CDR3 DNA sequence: TGTGCCAGCTCACCCAACGGACAGGGGGCGCGTCAGCCCCAGCATTTT.

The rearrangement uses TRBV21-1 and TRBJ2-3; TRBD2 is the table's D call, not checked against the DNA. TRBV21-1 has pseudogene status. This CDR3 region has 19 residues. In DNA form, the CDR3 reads TGTGCCAGCAGCAAAGATGCTCTGCGACTAGCGGGACGAACAGATACGCAGTATTTT. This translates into CASSKDALRLAGRTDTQYF.

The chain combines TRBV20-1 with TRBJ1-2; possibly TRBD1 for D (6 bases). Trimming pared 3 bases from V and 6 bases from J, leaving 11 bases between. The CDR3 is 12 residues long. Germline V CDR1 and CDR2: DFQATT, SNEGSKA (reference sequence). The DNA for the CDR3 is TGCAGTGCTAGTCTGGGGGCGGATGGCTACACCTTC. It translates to CSASLGADGYTF.

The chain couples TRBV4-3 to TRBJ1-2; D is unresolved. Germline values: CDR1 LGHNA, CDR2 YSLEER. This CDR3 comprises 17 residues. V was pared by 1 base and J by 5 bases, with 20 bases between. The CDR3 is CASSQAWEPSPTYGYTF. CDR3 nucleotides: TGCGCCAGCAGCCAAGCCTGGGAGCCCTCTCCAACTTATGGCTACACCTTC.

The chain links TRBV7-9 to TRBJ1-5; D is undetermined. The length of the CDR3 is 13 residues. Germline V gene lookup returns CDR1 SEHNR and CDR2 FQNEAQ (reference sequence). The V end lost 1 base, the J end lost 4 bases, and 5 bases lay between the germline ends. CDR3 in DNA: TGTGCCAGCAGCTTAGACGGGAATCAGCCCCAGCATTTT. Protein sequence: CASSLDGNQPQHF.

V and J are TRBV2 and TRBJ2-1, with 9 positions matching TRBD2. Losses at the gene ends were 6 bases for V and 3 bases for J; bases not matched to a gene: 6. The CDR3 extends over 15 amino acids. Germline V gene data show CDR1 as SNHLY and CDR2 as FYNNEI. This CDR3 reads CASSPSGGLYNEQFF. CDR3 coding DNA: TGTGCCAGCAGCCCGAGCGGGGGGCTCTACAATGAGCAGTTCTTC. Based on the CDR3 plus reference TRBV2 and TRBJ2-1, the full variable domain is EPEVTQTPSHQVTQMGQEVILRCVPISNHLYFYWYRQILGQKVEFLVSFYNNEISEKSEIFDDQFSVERPDGSNFTLKIRSTKLEDSAMYFCASSPSGGLYNEQFFGPGTRLTVL.

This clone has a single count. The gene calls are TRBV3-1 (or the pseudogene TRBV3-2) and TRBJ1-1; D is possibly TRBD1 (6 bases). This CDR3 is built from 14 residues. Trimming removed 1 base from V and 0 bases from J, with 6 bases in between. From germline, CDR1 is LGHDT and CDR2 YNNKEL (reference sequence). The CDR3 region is CASSQGTVNTEAFF. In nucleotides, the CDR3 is TGTGCCAGCAGCCAAGGGACAGTGAACACTGAAGCTTTCTTT.

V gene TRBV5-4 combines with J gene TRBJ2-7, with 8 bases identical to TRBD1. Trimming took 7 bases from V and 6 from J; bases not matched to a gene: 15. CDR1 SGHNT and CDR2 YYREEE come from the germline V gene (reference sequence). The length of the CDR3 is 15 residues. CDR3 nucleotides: TGTGCCAGCTCAATACCGACAGGGGAAGGAATCGAGCAGTACTTC. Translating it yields CASSIPTGEGIEQYF.

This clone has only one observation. The CDR3 DNA follows: TGTGCCATCAGTGGGCTAGCGGGGGGCACGACCGGGGAGCTGTTTTTT. It specifies CAISGLAGGTTGELFF. This chain links TRBV10-3 with TRBJ2-2; 11 positions match TRBD2. V lost 4 bases, J lost 5 bases, and 6 bases stayed unmatched. Germline V gene data show CDR1 as ENHRY and CDR2 as SYGVKD. This CDR3 region has 16 residues.

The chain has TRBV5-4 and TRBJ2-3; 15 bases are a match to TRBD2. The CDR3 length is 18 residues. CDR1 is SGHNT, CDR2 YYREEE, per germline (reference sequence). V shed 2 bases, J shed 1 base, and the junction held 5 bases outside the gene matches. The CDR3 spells CASSFRTSGGAGTDTQYF. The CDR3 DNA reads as TGTGCCAGCAGCTTTAGGACTAGCGGGGGGGCGGGCACAGATACGCAGTATTTT.